A selection of T cell receptor beta chains follows, all from one sample in a study of T cell changes during pregnancy in multiple sclerosis. Clones were sequenced by immunoSEQ multiplex PCR, and TCRdb holds only the in-frame ones, with some missing. This table holds nearly 70,000 clones, approximately 90% found once. The sample was peripheral blood, taken in the second trimester of pregnancy. The receptors derive from a female donor in good health, enrolled as a control in a pregnancy study. The CDR3 runs from the conserved cysteine through the conserved F or W. D genes are given only for firm matches. Part of the rows lack a size; the others show once, few, many or a class for expanded clones.

>TRBV6-6|NA|TRBJ1-4|NA
TGTGCCAGCAGTTCCCCTCAGGAAAAACTGTTTTTT
CASSSPQEKLFF
>TRBV2|TRBD1|TRBJ1-5|NA
TGTGCCAGCAGTTATGACAGGGGGAATCAGCCCCAGCATTTT
CASSYDRGNQPQHF
>TRBV5-6|NA|TRBJ1-5|NA
TGTGCCAGCAGCTTACGCCAGACTAATCAGCCCCAGCATTTT
CASSLRQTNQPQHF
>TRBV10-3|TRBD2|TRBJ2-1|NA
TGTGCCATCGGGGGAGGGGGACTAGCGGGAGGGAGCTCCTACAATGAGCAGTTCTTC
CAIGGGGLAGGSSYNEQFF
>TRBV29-1|TRBD1|TRBJ1-1|NA
TGCAGCGTTGGACAGGGGGCGTTGGACACTGAAGCTTTCTTT
CSVGQGALDTEAFF
>TRBV10-3|NA|TRBJ1-1|NA
TGTGCCATCAGTGGGGAGGGTCGGAACACTGAAGCTTTCTTT
CAISGEGRNTEAFF
>TRBV4-2|NA|TRBJ2-1|once
TGTGCCAGCAGCCAAGAGTCGAGCGGACAGCAGTTCTTC
CASSQESSGQQFF
>TRBV27|NA|TRBJ2-3|NA
TGTGCCAGCAGGACAACGGGGTTCCTCACAGATACGCAGTATTTT
CASRTTGFLTDTQYF
>TRBV6-5|TRBD2|TRBJ2-5|NA
TGTGCCAGCAGTAAATTTAGCGGGGTCCAAGAGACCCAGTACTTC
CASSKFSGVQETQYF
>TRBV27|NA|TRBJ1-1|once
TGTGCCAGCAGTTTAATTGGCTTCGCGAACACTGAAGCTTTCTTT
CASSLIGFANTEAFF
>TRBV6-5|TRBD2|TRBJ2-7|NA
TGTGCCAGCAGTTACTCGGCTAGCGGGCGAACCTACGAGCAGTACTTC
CASSYSASGRTYEQYF
>TRBV5-6|TRBD1|TRBJ1-2|NA
TGTGCCAGCAGCCCCGCCGGGACAGGCTATGGCTACACCTTC
CASSPAGTGYGYTF
>TRBV15|TRBD2|TRBJ2-1|NA
TGTGCCACCAGCGAACCCGGACTAGCGGGAGTTGTGGAGCAGTTCTTC
CATSEPGLAGVVEQFF
>TRBV9|NA|TRBJ2-5|NA
TGTGCCAGCAGCGTAGAGAGGACAGCATGGGAGACCCAGTACTTC
CASSVERTAWETQYF
>TRBV28|NA|TRBJ1-1|NA
TGTGCCAGCAGTTTCAGGGTTGGCGACACTGAAGCTTTCTTT
CASSFRVGDTEAFF
>TRBV13|TRBD1|TRBJ2-3|NA
TGTGCCAGCAGCTCCCAGGGGGAAGCGTCGGGCACAGATACGCAGTATTTT
CASSSQGEASGTDTQYF
>TRBV5-1|TRBD1|TRBJ2-3|NA
TGCGCCAGCAGCTTGGCGACAGGGCAGGTTTCGCAGTATTTT
CASSLATGQVSQYF
>TRBV7-9|TRBD2|TRBJ2-7|NA
TGTGCCAGCAGCTGGGCCCTAGCGGAAGCCTACGAGCAGTACTTC
CASSWALAEAYEQYF
>TRBV5-5|NA|TRBJ1-4|NA
TGTGCCAGCAGCTCAAGGAGCGGGGGAACTAATGAAAAACTGTTTTTT
CASSSRSGGTNEKLFF
>TRBV11-2|NA|TRBJ1-3|NA
TGTGCCAGCAGCCTCGGGGTCCAGGGGTTAGGAAACACCATATATTTT
CASSLGVQGLGNTIYF
>TRBV6-5|NA|TRBJ1-2|NA
TGTGCCAGCAGTTCCCGGGGGAATGGCTACACCTTC
CASSSRGNGYTF
>TRBV10-2|NA|TRBJ2-7|NA
TGCGCCAGCAGTTTGGAGGGCTACGAGCAGTACTTC
CASSLEGYEQYF
>TRBV28|TRBD1|TRBJ1-2|NA
TGTGCCAGCAGTTTCGGACAGGGGAGTTATGGCTACACCTTC
CASSFGQGSYGYTF
>TRBV10-3|TRBD1|TRBJ1-1|NA
TGTGCCACGAGGACAGGGACGAACACTGAAGCTTTCTTT
CATRTGTNTEAFF
>TRBV15|NA|TRBJ1-2|NA
TGTGCCACCAGCAGAGATCAGGGGTCCTATGGCTACACCTTC
CATSRDQGSYGYTF
>TRBV16|NA|TRBJ1-1|NA
TGTGCCAGCAGCCCCGGAGTGAACACTGAAGCTTTCTTT
CASSPGVNTEAFF
>TRBV6-4|NA|TRBJ1-5|NA
TGTGCCAGCAGTGAGGGGGCCAACCAGCCCCAGCATTTT
CASSEGANQPQHF
>TRBV7-6|TRBD1|TRBJ1-1|NA
TGTGCCAGCAGCTTGGTAGACAGGGAGGCTGAAGCTTTCTTT
CASSLVDREAEAFF
>TRBV7-3|NA|TRBJ2-3|once
TGTGCCAGCAACAATCCCGGGTCAGATACGCAGTATTTT
CASNNPGSDTQYF
>TRBV5-4|NA|TRBJ1-2|NA
TGTGCCAGCAGCTTGGCCGGGGGGGCCTATGGCTACACCTTC
CASSLAGGAYGYTF
>TRBV27|TRBD1|TRBJ1-1|once
TGTGCCAGCAGTAAAGGGGACAGGGTGCACACTGAAGCTTTCTTT
CASSKGDRVHTEAFF
>TRBV28|TRBD2|TRBJ2-7|NA
TGTGCCAGCAGTTTTGCAACTAGCGGGGGGCCCACCTACGAGCAGTACTTC
CASSFATSGGPTYEQYF
>TRBV18|TRBD2|TRBJ2-3|NA
TGTGCCAGCTCACGCGGGACTAACACAGATACGCAGTATTTT
CASSRGTNTDTQYF